Here is one T cell receptor (beta chain) with its context. One entry per CDR3 protein results from TCRdb running MiXCR on the RT-PCR reads. Of about 680,000 distinct CDR3 sequences in the sample, 14% were seen once. The sample taken for sequencing was memory CD4+ T cells from blood. This sequence originates from a female donor in good health, serving as a healthy control.

The CDR3 coding sequence is TGCAGTGCCTTAAGGGGAGACTATGGCTACACCTTC. It yields the protein CSALRGDYGYTF. The chain combines TRBV20-1 with TRBJ1-2, with D tentatively TRBD1 (5 bases). Looked up from germline, CDR1 is DFQATT and CDR2 is SNEGSKA (reference sequence). The CDR3 contains 12 residues. V lost 6 bases, J lost 3 bases, and 11 bases lay in between.